These 11 T cell receptor beta chains originate from one sample sequenced in a study of PD-L1 blockade in urothelial cancer. Clones were sequenced by immunoSEQ multiplex PCR, and TCRdb holds only the in-frame ones, with some missing. The table lists 30,000 to 35,000 clones, around 84% of them singletons. The sequenced sample was PBMCs, obtained around atezolizumab (anti-PD-L1) treatment. These receptors all come from a man aged 55 to 69 with urothelial cancer.

The rearrangement uses TRBV13 and TRBJ2-1; 9 positions match TRBD2. Trimming took 2 bases from V and 2 from J; bases not matched to a gene: 1. The CDR3 sequence is 15 residues long. The germline gives CDR1 PRHDT, CDR2 FYEKMQ (reference sequence). CDR3 sequence: CASSLRLAAYNEQFF. CDR3 coding DNA: TGTGCCAGCAGCTTAAGACTAGCGGCCTACAATGAGCAGTTCTTC.

The V gene is TRBV5-1, the J gene TRBJ2-5, with D unresolved. CDR3 size: 14 residues. The germline V gene encodes CDR1 SGHRS and CDR2 YFSETQ. The V end was cut by 7 bases, the J end by 5 bases, with 18 bases between. CDR3 loop: CASRRSRGVETQYF. The DNA for the CDR3 is TGCGCCAGCCGTCGCAGCAGAGGCGTGGAGACCCAGTACTTC.

The genes are TRBV4-1 and TRBJ1-2; TRBD1 aligns across 7 bases. The CDR3 contains 15 residues. The J segment lost 3 bases and the V segment lost 4 bases, leaving 8 bases of the junction unmatched. The germline V gene encodes CDR1 MGHRA and CDR2 YSYEKL. CDR3 sequence: CASSPSTGRYYGYTF. The CDR3 DNA reads TGCGCCAGCAGCCCGTCGACAGGGAGGTACTATGGCTACACCTTC.

The V gene is TRBV6-6, the J gene TRBJ1-5; D is possibly TRBD1 (6 bases). With 4 bases removed from V and 6 bases from J, the gap between germline ends came to 16 bases. CDR1 is MNHNY, CDR2 SVGAGI, per germline (reference sequence). This CDR3 comprises 15 residues. As DNA, the CDR3 is TGTGCCAGCAGTTCGCCGGGACACCAGACTCAGCCCCAGCATTTT. Translated: CASSSPGHQTQPQHF.

This rearrangement joins TRBV13 to TRBJ2-6, with a weak D call TRBD1 (6 bases). Germline assignment: CDR1 PRHDT and CDR2 FYEKMQ (reference sequence). The CDR3 consists of 19 residues. V lost 2 bases and J lost 0, with 17 bases in between. The CDR3 is CASSLRPLGTNSGANVLTF. The CDR3 DNA follows: TGTGCCAGCAGCTTACGGCCCCTAGGGACAAACTCTGGGGCCAACGTCCTGACTTTC.

The V call is TRBV27, the J call TRBJ2-7; D remains ambiguous. This CDR3 is 13 amino acids long. Between the trimmed V and J ends, which lost 5 bases and 0 bases, there was a span of 8 bases. CDR1 is MNHEY and CDR2 is SMNVEV in the germline V gene (reference sequence). Here the CDR3 DNA reads TGTGCCAGCAGTCACAGTCTCTCCTACGAGCAGTACTTC. Translating gives CASSHSLSYEQYF.

The chain recombines TRBV6-5 with TRBJ2-1; D is uncertain. The CDR3 has 14 residues. Trimming shortened V by 5 bases and J by 2 bases, and 10 bases separated the two germline ends. CDR1 and CDR2 from the germline V gene are MNHEY and SVGAGI. The CDR3 region has the DNA TGTGCCAGCAGTACTTCTAGGACCTACAATGAGCAGTTCTTC. Translation gives CASSTSRTYNEQFF.

CDR3 sequence: CASRQQGFRETQYF. In nucleotides, the CDR3 is TGCGCCAGCAGACAACAGGGCTTTCGAGAGACCCAGTACTTC. The V and J genes are TRBV5-1 and TRBJ2-5, with D tentatively TRBD1 (6 bases). With 5 bases removed from V and 4 bases from J, the gap between germline ends came to 15 bases. In germline, CDR1 is SGHRS, CDR2 YFSETQ. CDR3 length: 14 residues. The full variable domain, rest sourced from reference TRBV5-1 and TRBJ2-5, is KAGVTQTPRYLIKTRGQQVTLSCSPISGHRSVSWYQQTPGQGLQFLFEYFSETQRNKGNFPGRFSGRQFSNSRSEMNVSTLELGDSALYLCASRQQGFRETQYFGPGTRLLVL.

The chain combines TRBV5-1 with TRBJ2-7; possible D gene TRBD2, 6 bases. The CDR3 extends over 12 amino acids. Trimming took 4 bases from V and 11 from J, leaving 16 bases between them. CDR1 SGHRS and CDR2 YFSETQ come from the germline V gene. The CDR3 is CASSPGEWGKYF. Written as DNA, the CDR3 is TGCGCCAGCAGCCCGGGGGAGTGGGGGAAGTACTTC.

This clone appeared a single time. The chain is built from TRBV11-2 and TRBJ1-1; D remains ambiguous. CDR1 SGHAT and CDR2 FQNNGV come from the germline V gene. V lost 10 bases and J 1 base, leaving 7 bases between the germline ends. The CDR3 length is 11 residues. CDR3: CATTPNTEAFF. The CDR3 nucleotides read TGTGCCACCACACCGAACACTGAAGCTTTCTTT. The whole variable domain, filled in from reference TRBV11-2 and TRBJ1-1, reads EAGVAQSPRYKIIEKRQSVAFWCNPISGHATLYWYQQILGQGPKLLIQFQNNGVVDDSQLPKDRFSAERLKGVDSTLKIQPAKLEDSAVYLCATTPNTEAFFGQGTRLTVV.

The J gene is TRBJ2-3, the V gene TRBV7-9; D gene uncertain. This CDR3 region has 14 residues. Deletions cut 5 bases from V and 5 bases from J, with 14 bases between. From germline, CDR1 is SEHNR and CDR2 FQNEAQ (reference sequence). CDR3 residues: CASSQALGLDTQYF. CDR3 in DNA: TGTGCCAGCAGCCAAGCCCTTGGGCTAGATACGCAGTATTTT. Based on the CDR3 plus reference TRBV7-9 and TRBJ2-3, the full variable domain is DTGVSQNPRHKITKRGQNVTFRCDPISEHNRLYWYRQTLGQGPEFLTYFQNEAQLEKSRLLSDRFSAERPKGSFSTLEIQRTEQGDSAMYLCASSQALGLDTQYFGPGTRLTVL.